A selection of T cell receptor beta chains follows, all from one sample in a study of cytomegalovirus exposure and HLA in healthy donors. Measured with immunoSEQ multiplex PCR; TCRdb has only the in-frame clones, and not every one. The sample yields some 150,000 clones, roughly 83% seen once. What was sequenced was PBMCs. Receptor source: a young man in good health and CMV-seropositive. The CDR3 runs from the conserved cysteine through the conserved F or W. The D gene is left open where the match is weak. Where a row states a size, it is once, few, many or the class of an expanded clone; other rows omit it.

v_call	clone_size	d_call	j_call	cdr3_aa	cdr3_nt
TRBV7-6	few	TRBD2	TRBJ2-3	CASSLGSGRSDTQYF	TGTGCCAGCAGCTTAGGAAGCGGGAGGTCAGATACGCAGTATTTT
TRBV27	.	TRBD2	TRBJ2-3	CASSFGGRADTQYF	TGTGCCAGCAGTTTTGGCGGGAGGGCCGATACGCAGTATTTT
TRBV13	.	TRBD1	TRBJ1-2	CASSLHLGQGVGYTF	TGTGCCAGCAGTCTACATTTGGGACAGGGTGTCGGCTACACCTTC
TRBV28	few	TRBD2	TRBJ2-7	CASSSSGRSSYEQYF	TGTGCCAGCAGTTCTAGCGGGAGGAGCTCCTACGAGCAGTACTTC
TRBV11-1	few	.	TRBJ2-5	CASSLVLWRVGLQETQYF	TGTGCCAGCAGCTTAGTCCTTTGGAGGGTGGGACTCCAAGAGACCCAGTACTTC
TRBV19	.	.	TRBJ1-1	CASSSRNTEAFF	TGTGCCAGTAGTTCCCGGAACACTGAAGCTTTCTTT
TRBV18	.	TRBD1	TRBJ1-1	CASSPRTGDLNTEAFF	TGTGCCAGCTCACCGCGGACAGGGGACCTGAACACTGAAGCTTTCTTT
TRBV9	.	.	TRBJ1-2	CASADGALAHYGYTF	TGTGCCAGCGCGGACGGGGCCCTAGCGCACTATGGCTACACCTTC
TRBV19	.	TRBD1	TRBJ2-5	CASSLTTGAIQETQYF	TGTGCCAGTAGCCTAACGACAGGGGCGATTCAAGAGACCCAGTACTTC
TRBV29-1	.	.	TRBJ1-1	CSVVGLGNTEAFF	TGCAGCGTTGTTGGACTGGGGAACACTGAAGCTTTCTTT
TRBV7-9	.	TRBD2	TRBJ2-1	CASSPNLLAGGGNEQFF	TGTGCCAGCAGCCCGAATTTGCTAGCGGGAGGGGGGAATGAGCAGTTCTTC
TRBV4-1	once	.	TRBJ2-2	CASSPSGGYTGELFF	TGCGCCAGCAGCCCGTCGGGCGGGTACACCGGGGAGCTGTTTTTT
TRBV13	.	TRBD1	TRBJ1-4	CASSLGTGNEKLFF	TGTGCCAGCAGCTTAGGGACAGGGAATGAAAAACTGTTTTTT
TRBV5-1	.	.	TRBJ2-2	CASSLDGTGELFF	TGCGCCAGCAGCTTGGACGGCACCGGGGAGCTGTTTTTT
TRBV18	.	.	TRBJ1-5	CASSPSRQPQHF	TGTGCCAGCTCACCATCCCGGCAGCCCCAGCATTTT
TRBV4-1	.	TRBD1	TRBJ2-7	CASSRNSLRTGAYEQYF	TGCGCCAGCAGCCGGAATTCGCTAAGGACAGGGGCGTACGAGCAGTACTTC
TRBV6-5	.	TRBD1	TRBJ2-5	CASRGTGAMEETQYF	TGTGCCAGCAGGGGGACAGGGGCGATGGAAGAGACCCAGTACTTC
TRBV19	.	TRBD1	TRBJ2-1	CASSTRDRHNEQFF	TGTGCCAGTAGTACCCGGGACAGGCATAATGAGCAGTTCTTC
TRBV5-8	.	TRBD1	TRBJ2-1	CASSPPDRGLVNEQFF	TGTGCCAGCAGCCCTCCCGACAGGGGGCTGGTCAATGAGCAGTTCTTC
TRBV5-1	.	.	TRBJ1-1	CASNPPGGQASATEAFF	TGCGCCAGCAACCCTCCCGGGGGGCAGGCGAGCGCCACTGAAGCTTTCTTT
TRBV6-6	.	.	TRBJ2-1	CASSYSSYNNEQFF	TGTGCCAGCAGTTACTCTTCCTATAACAATGAGCAGTTCTTC
TRBV7-8	.	.	TRBJ2-2	CASSLRGTTGELFF	TGTGCCAGCAGCTTAAGGGGGACCACCGGGGAGCTGTTTTTT
TRBV29-1	.	TRBD2	TRBJ2-1	CSVEIASGETNEQFF	TGCAGCGTTGAAATTGCTAGCGGTGAGACCAATGAGCAGTTCTTC
TRBV28	once	.	TRBJ2-7	CASSSKRDGYEQYF	TGTGCCAGCAGTAGCAAGAGGGATGGCTACGAGCAGTACTTC
TRBV9	.	.	TRBJ1-5	CASSVSPDSNQPQHF	TGTGCCAGCAGCGTATCCCCAGATAGCAATCAGCCCCAGCATTTT
TRBV19	.	.	TRBJ1-1	CASTERQNTEAFF	TGTGCCAGTACAGAGCGGCAGAACACTGAAGCTTTCTTT
TRBV14	.	.	TRBJ1-1	CASSPRQLNTEAFF	TGTGCCAGCAGCCCTCGACAGTTGAACACTGAAGCTTTCTTT
TRBV7-8	.	.	TRBJ1-5	CASSLVLGSLNQPQHF	TGTGCCAGCAGCTTAGTGTTGGGCTCCCTGAATCAGCCCCAGCATTTT
TRBV19	.	TRBD1	TRBJ1-5	CASSPGQGAQPQHF	TGTGCCAGTAGTCCTGGACAGGGGGCACAGCCCCAGCATTTT
TRBV7-6	once	.	TRBJ1-1	CASSLQGMNTEAFF	TGTGCCAGCAGCTTGCAGGGGATGAACACTGAAGCTTTCTTT
TRBV10-3	.	.	TRBJ2-2	CAISMVGTSTGELFF	TGTGCCATCTCCATGGTCGGGACAAGCACCGGGGAGCTGTTTTTT
TRBV6-5	.	.	TRBJ2-7	CASSSGTYEQYF	TGTGCCAGCAGTTCGGGGACCTACGAGCAGTACTTC
TRBV10-3	.	TRBD2	TRBJ2-1	CAISESPGGYSSYNEQFF	TGTGCCATCAGTGAGTCTCCGGGAGGTTACTCCTCCTACAATGAGCAGTTCTTC
TRBV30	.	.	TRBJ2-3	CAWRNSGDTQYF	TGTGCCTGGAGGAATAGCGGCGATACGCAGTATTTT
TRBV4-1	.	TRBD1	TRBJ2-7	CASSRLRWGQGAYEQYF	TGCGCCAGCAGCCGGTTGAGATGGGGACAGGGTGCATACGAGCAGTACTTC
TRBV6-4	few	TRBD1	TRBJ2-1	CASSMGQGAVNEQFF	TGTGCCAGCAGTATGGGACAGGGGGCAGTCAATGAGCAGTTCTTC
TRBV7-9	.	.	TRBJ2-7	CASSLTGTQSLTQYF	TGTGCCAGCAGCCTAACCGGGACACAAAGCCTCACGCAGTACTTC
TRBV27	.	TRBD2	TRBJ2-5	CASSLGASGRSETQYF	TGTGCCAGCAGTTTAGGGGCTAGCGGGAGGTCGGAGACCCAGTACTTC
TRBV7-9	.	TRBD1	TRBJ1-5	CASSRDSSNQPQHF	TGTGCCAGCAGCAGGGACAGTAGCAATCAGCCCCAGCATTTT
TRBV10-3	.	TRBD2	TRBJ2-1	CAMSVGGGYEQFF	TGTGCCATGTCGGTTGGGGGAGGGTATGAGCAGTTCTTC
TRBV29-1	.	TRBD1	TRBJ1-1	CSVGQGHTEAFF	TGCAGCGTTGGACAGGGGCACACTGAAGCTTTCTTT
TRBV18	.	.	TRBJ1-3	CASSPPGSGIGNTIYF	TGTGCCAGCTCACCACCGGGCTCCGGGATTGGAAACACCATATATTTT
TRBV2	.	.	TRBJ1-3	CASSEYGGYNGNTIYF	TGTGCCAGCAGCGAATACGGAGGGTATAACGGAAACACCATATATTTT
TRBV7-2	.	TRBD2	TRBJ2-2	CASSLALAGNTGELFF	TGTGCCAGCAGCTTAGCACTAGCGGGGAACACCGGGGAGCTGTTTTTT
TRBV18	.	TRBD2	TRBJ2-3	CASSQPSTSGGGDTQYF	TGTGCCAGCTCACAACCCTCGACTAGCGGGGGAGGAGATACGCAGTATTTT
TRBV6-6	.	TRBD1	TRBJ1-2	CASSDPDRAVYGYTF	TGTGCCAGCAGTGACCCGGACAGGGCTGTTTATGGCTACACCTTC
TRBV9	few	TRBD1	TRBJ1-5	CASSPLGQHNQPQHF	TGTGCCAGCAGCCCCCTGGGACAGCACAATCAGCCCCAGCATTTT
TRBV7-6	.	TRBD1	TRBJ2-2	CASSLGGRGKTGELFF	TGTGCCAGCAGCTTAGGGGGCAGGGGGAAAACCGGGGAGCTGTTTTTT
TRBV7-9	.	.	TRBJ1-5	CASSLPRGPQHF	TGTGCCAGCAGCCTCCCCAGGGGGCCCCAGCATTTT
TRBV5-6	.	TRBD2	TRBJ2-3	CASSAVRASGVGTQYF	TGTGCCAGCAGCGCCGTGAGGGCTAGCGGGGTCGGTACGCAGTATTTT